Shown below are 10 T cell receptor beta chains from a single sample sequenced in a study of tumor and adjacent non-tumor tissue in lung cancer. TCRbeta libraries were built with three rounds of nested PCR, modified from ARM-PCR. MiXCR, run by TCRdb on the multiplex PCR reads, gives a single entry per CDR3 protein. The profile shows over 110,000 distinct CDR3 sequences, around 65% of them singletons. No cell sorting was done before RNA was extracted from the tissue. What was sequenced was lung tumor tissue. These receptor sequences come from a man aged 55 to 69 with small cell lung cancer.

Notes on this clonotype: At one boundary the junction diverges from the germline segment, which might be a read error. The J gene is TRBJ2-2, the V gene TRBV6-5; D tentatively fits TRBD1 or TRBD2 (5 bases each). The CDR3 has 14 amino acids. Germline V CDR1 and CDR2: MNHEY, SVGAGI. The CDR3 loop reads CASGAPTVTGEPFF. The DNA for the CDR3 is TGTGCCAGCGGGGCCCCAACGGTCACCGGGGAGCCGTTTTTT.

This clonotype showed up just a few times. The rearrangement links TRBV4-2 to TRBJ1-1; D perhaps matches TRBD1 (5 bases). V was shortened by 4 bases and J by 2 bases, with 14 bases between the two germline ends. The CDR3 loop spans 15 amino acids. Germline CDR1 is LGHNA and CDR2 is YNFKEQ. The CDR3, as DNA: TGTGCCAGCAGCCCGTCCCTGGGGGGAAACACTGAAGCTTTCTTT. Translated, it gives CASSPSLGGNTEAFF.

This clonotype was seen once. The germline gene is not matched at one end of the junction; a read error may be the cause. This sequence joins TRBV6-1 and TRBJ2-6; TRBD1 aligns across 9 bases. Germline lookup yields CDR1 MNHNS and CDR2 SASEGT. The CDR3 is 20 amino acids. The CDR3 protein is CAISVVPGQGRSSGANVLTF. For the CDR3, the DNA is TGTGCCATCAGTGTTGTCCCGGGACAGGGTAGAAGCTCTGGGGCCAACGTCCTGACTTTC.

This clonotype was seen a handful of times. The chain employs TRBV4-1 and TRBJ2-6; D is possibly TRBD1 or TRBD2 (5 bases each). Looked up from germline, CDR1 is MGHRA and CDR2 is YSYEKL. V was pared by 4 bases and J by 1 base, with 11 bases between. The CDR3 is made up of 16 amino acids. This CDR3 is CASSRGRISGANVLTF. The DNA for the CDR3 is TGCGCCAGCAGCCGGGGACGGATTTCTGGGGCCAACGTCCTGACTTTC.

At least ten counts were recorded for this clonotype. The chain couples TRBV20-1 to TRBJ2-2; TRBD1 aligns across 7 bases. V was pared by 5 bases and J by 1 base, with 4 bases of the junction left unmatched. CDR1 and CDR2 (germline): DFQATT, SNEGSKA (reference sequence). The CDR3 consists of 14 residues. The DNA for the CDR3 is TGCAGTGCTTACAGGGGTGGGAACACCGGGGAGCTGTTTTTT. Its protein is CSAYRGGNTGELFF.

Remarks on this clonotype: The junction differs from germline at one of its ends, possibly a read error. This chain links TRBV4-1 with TRBJ2-7, with 8 bases lining up with TRBD1. The CDR3 loop spans 16 amino acids. The germline V gene has CDR1 MGHRA and CDR2 YSYEKL. Here the CDR3 DNA reads TGCGCCAGCAGCCATGGAAGAACAGGGGGAAGGTACGAACAGTACTTC. It is translated as CASSHGRTGGRYEQYF.

On this clonotype itself: A read error may explain this, as a much larger clone is one base away. DNA for the CDR3: TGTACCAGCAAAATCCAGGGGACGGAGACCCAGTACTTC. It yields the protein CTSKIQGTETQYF. The chain joins TRBV12-3 or TRBV12-4 to TRBJ2-5, with D possibly TRBD1 on 6 matching bases. The CDR3 loop spans 13 amino acids.

A word on this clonotype: This may come from a read error, since a much larger clone is one base off. The chain has TRBV4-2 and TRBJ2-2, with no clear D. The CDR3 is made up of 14 amino acids. Deletions cut 3 bases from V and 6 bases from J, with 11 bases between. CDR1 is LGHNA, CDR2 YNFKEQ, per germline. The DNA for the CDR3 is TGTGCCAGCAGCCACCTCAACTTCGCCGGGGAGCTGTTTTTT. Translation: CASSHLNFAGELFF.

This clonotype was seen a few times. This clone may be a read error of a much larger clone one base away. The rearrangement uses TRBV29-1 and TRBJ1-6; the D is unclear. Germline V lookup: CDR1 SQVTM, CDR2 ANQGSEA. Trimming pared 4 bases from V and 9 bases from J, leaving 13 bases between. This CDR3 is 13 amino acids long. For the CDR3, the DNA is TGCAGCGTTGGCGTGGCAGAGATTTCACCCCTCCACTTT. Translated: CSVGVAEISPLHF.

Turning to this clonotype: The junction differs from germline at one of its ends, possibly a read error. This rearrangement joins TRBV12-3 or TRBV12-4 to TRBJ1-5, with 9 bases lining up with TRBD1. This CDR3 region has 16 residues. The CDR3 DNA is TGTGCCACGAGAGGAACAGGGGGCAATAGCAATCAGCCCCAACATTTT. The encoded protein is CATRGTGGNSNQPQHF.